Presented here are 18 T cell receptor beta chains from one specimen sequenced in a study of metastatic and nonmetastatic thyroid tumors. TCRdb re-clonotyped the PCR reads through MiXCR. The table records around 30,000 clones, around a quarter of them present only once. No patient had received any treatment before thyroid surgery. Specimen: blood. The receptors here all came from a female donor with papillary thyroid cancer or a benign thyroid nodule (not recorded which). Some clones in this sample may be carry-over from other donors' samples.

Ten or more counts support this clone. One base away lies a much larger clone, so this may be a sequencing read error. V usage is TRBV18 and J usage is TRBJ1-2; D gene ambiguous. The CDR3 extends over 15 amino acids. Per germline, CDR1 KGHSH and CDR2 LQKENI. The CDR3 DNA reads as TGTGCCAGCTCACCTCCGGAGAATACGGTTAAGGGCTACGCCTTC. This translates into CASSPPENTVKGYAF.

This clone was observed many times. The chain employs TRBV14 and TRBJ2-2; D possibly corresponds to TRBD2 (6 bases). The CDR3 consists of 14 residues. Looked up from germline, CDR1 is SGHDN and CDR2 is FVKESK. Trimming took off 2 bases at V and 5 bases at J, with 9 bases between the two ends. The CDR3 spells CASSQSGTTGELFF. The CDR3, as DNA: TGTGCCAGCAGCCAAAGTGGGACTACCGGGGAGCTGTTTTTT.

Ten or more counts support this clone. The rearrangement links TRBV19 to TRBJ1-2; 10 bases align to TRBD1. The CDR3 has 14 amino acids. Trimming removed 7 bases from V and 4 bases from J; junction bases left unmatched: 6. Germline V gives CDR1 LNHDA, CDR2 SQIVND (reference sequence). CDR3 bases: TGTGCCAGTAAAACGGGGGACAGGGGCTATGGCTACACCTTC. Its protein product is CASKTGDRGYGYTF.

The gene calls are TRBV7-8 and TRBJ1-5; perhaps TRBD1 as D (5 bases). The CDR3 runs to 14 residues. In germline, CDR1 is SGHVS, CDR2 FQNEAQ. Trimming cost V 4 bases and J 6 bases, with 13 bases left between them. The DNA for the CDR3 is TGTGCCAGCAGCTCCATTCGGGGGGGTCAGCCCCAGCATTTT. It specifies CASSSIRGGQPQHF.

V gene TRBV11-2 combines with J gene TRBJ2-2, with D hard to call. Germline CDR1 is SGHAT and CDR2 is FQNNGV. CDR3 length equals 16 residues. V was clipped by 8 bases and J by 0 bases, with 16 bases between them. CDR3 protein: CASRDLGWANTGELFF. The CDR3 DNA reads TGTGCCAGCCGAGACCTCGGATGGGCGAACACCGGGGAGCTGTTTTTT.

The table lists this clone with many counts. This chain links TRBV2 with TRBJ1-4; D uncertain. The CDR3 totals 15 residues. V shed 1 base and J shed 5 bases, with 11 bases lying between them. CDR1 and CDR2 from the germline V gene are SNHLY and FYNNEI. The DNA for the CDR3 is TGTGCCAGCAGTGAAGAGGTCATATTAAATGAAAAACTGTTTTTT. Translating it yields CASSEEVILNEKLFF.

This clone came up many times. The gene calls are TRBV24-1 and TRBJ2-2, with TRBD2 as a possible D gene (5 bases). Germline-derived CDR1 and CDR2 are KGHDR and SFDVKD. The CDR3 sequence is 13 residues long. Between the trimmed V and J ends, which lost 9 bases and 5 bases, there was a span of 12 bases. Here the CDR3 reads CATGLGLTGELFF. As DNA, the CDR3 is TGTGCCACCGGACTCGGGCTGACCGGGGAGCTGTTTTTT.

This chain joins TRBV30 and TRBJ2-2, with D perhaps matching TRBD1 (7 bases). V gave up 4 bases and J gave up 0 bases, with 9 bases separating them. CDR1 GTSNPN and CDR2 SVGIG come from the germline V gene (reference sequence). The CDR3 has 14 residues. CDR3 sequence reads: CAWTGGTNTGELFF. In DNA form, the CDR3 reads TGTGCCTGGACAGGGGGGACGAACACCGGGGAGCTGTTTTTT.

This clone is medium-sized (0.01 to 0.1%) within its sample. The chain carries TRBV6-1 and TRBJ1-3, with a weak D call TRBD1 (6 bases). Trimming cost V 6 bases and J 0 bases, with 12 bases left between them. CDR1 is MNHNS, CDR2 SASEGT, per germline. The CDR3 loop spans 15 amino acids. The CDR3 spells CASSPDRPSGNTIYF. The CDR3 nucleotides read TGTGCCAGCAGCCCCGACAGGCCCTCTGGAAACACCATATATTTT.

The sample holds many counts of this clone. The chain couples TRBV13 to TRBJ2-7; D unclear. The CDR3 extends over 15 amino acids. V lost 3 bases, J lost 2 bases, and 14 bases lay in between. Per the germline V gene, CDR1 is PRHDT and CDR2 is FYEKMQ (reference sequence). CDR3 amino acids: CASSFKGEAPYEQYF. CDR3 sequence (DNA): TGTGCCAGCAGCTTCAAGGGTGAGGCTCCCTACGAGCAGTACTTC. The full variable domain, rest sourced from reference TRBV13 and TRBJ2-7, is AAGVIQSPRHLIKEKRETATLKCYPIPRHDTVYWYQQGPGQDPQFLISFYEKMQSDKGSIPDRFSAQQFSDYHSELNMSSLELGDSALYFCASSFKGEAPYEQYFGPGTRLTVT.

In nucleotides, the CDR3 is TGTGCCAGCAGCTTAAGGATCGATACCGACACTGAAGCTTTCTTT. Its protein is CASSLRIDTDTEAFF. This chain uses TRBV7-2 with TRBJ1-1; D is unclear. The germline V and J ends were trimmed by 2 bases and 3 bases, with 13 bases remaining between them. The CDR3 is 15 amino acids. From germline, CDR1 is SGHTA and CDR2 FQGNSA. The full variable domain, in which reference TRBV7-2 and TRBJ1-1 provide the parts outside the CDR3, is GAGVSQSPSNKVTEKGKDVELRCDPISGHTALYWYRQSLGQGLEFLIYFQGNSAPDKSGLPSDRFSAERTGGSVSTLTIQRTQQEDSAVYLCASSLRIDTDTEAFFGQGTRLTVV.

About this clone itself: A much larger clone differs from this one at a single base, so this may be a read error. The chain employs TRBV28 and TRBJ2-1; 9 nucleotides align to TRBD1. Germline values: CDR1 MDHEN, CDR2 SYDVKM. The CDR3 sequence is 15 residues long. DNA of the CDR3: TGTGCCAGCATTTTACGGGACAGGGCCTACAATGGGCAGTTCTTC. It yields the protein CASILRDRAYNGQFF.

This clone was seen many times. The chain couples TRBV13 to TRBJ2-5; maybe TRBD1 (5 bases). Germline lookup yields CDR1 PRHDT and CDR2 FYEKMQ (reference sequence). The CDR3 is made up of 14 amino acids. V was cut by 4 bases and J by 2 bases, with 11 bases left in between. The CDR3 nucleotides read TGTGCCAGCAGCTCCCGACAGAAACAAGAGACCCAGTACTTC. This translates into CASSSRQKQETQYF.

Comments on this clone: At one boundary the junction diverges from the germline segment, which might be a read error. The rearrangement joins TRBV12-3 or TRBV12-4 to TRBJ1-2, with D unresolved. This CDR3 contains 13 residues. CDR3 bases: TGTGCCAGCAGTTTGACGGCTAACTATGGCTACGCCTTC. It yields the protein CASSLTANYGYAF.

For this clone: The sample contains more than one DNA sequence encoding this CDR3. The rearrangement uses TRBV28 and TRBJ2-7; D is uncertain. Germline assignment: CDR1 MDHEN and CDR2 SYDVKM. CDR3 size: 14 residues. The V end lost 5 bases, the J end lost 4 bases, and 15 bases lay between the germline ends. CDR3 DNA sequence: TGTGCCAGCAGTCCCTCTGGTGCAGAGTACGAGCAGTACTTC. Its translation is CASSPSGAEYEQYF.

This clone was seen at least ten times. The gene calls are TRBV28 and TRBJ1-2, with D possibly being TRBD1 (5 bases). The CDR3 sequence is 11 residues long. Germline CDR1 reads MDHEN; CDR2 reads SYDVKM. This chain's CDR3 is CAGVGNYGYTF. CDR3 in DNA: TGTGCGGGGGTGGGTAACTATGGCTACACCTTC.

This clone has more than one count but fewer than ten. The V and J genes are TRBV28 and TRBJ1-2; no clear D gene. This CDR3 is built from 13 residues. V lost 6 bases, J lost 4 bases, and 12 bases lay in between. The germline V gene has CDR1 MDHEN and CDR2 SYDVKM. The CDR3 loop is CASRQDLLYGYTF. CDR3 nucleotide sequence: TGTGCCAGCAGGCAAGACCTCCTCTATGGCTACACCTTC.

This clone came up many times. The CDR3 region has the DNA TGCGCCAGCAGCCCCCTTTGGGGAGCCAACCAGCCCCAGCATTTT. Its translation: CASSPLWGANQPQHF. V and J are TRBV5-1 and TRBJ1-5; D is unclear. Germline values: CDR1 SGHRS, CDR2 YFSETQ. This CDR3 contains 15 residues. V lost 4 bases and J lost 7, with 18 bases in between.